This T cell receptor beta chain was identified during a study of OX40 agonist ivuxolimab in advanced cancers. Study as a whole: Ivuxolimab, which is an agonistic anti-OX40 (CD134) antibody, was administered to the patients. The group had a mean age of around 64 years, ranged from roughly 23 to 85, and was 82.7% male.

TCRdb keeps only in-frame clones here, not all; method: immunoSEQ multiplex PCR. The repertoire holds about 34,000 clones, with roughly 80% as singletons. Autoimmune disease history or systemic immunosuppression barred patients. The TCR was taken from an adult with an advanced solid tumor such as melanoma, head and neck, liver or kidney cancer. Here the sequenced sample was CD4+ or CD8+ T cells sorted from blood, taken in a trial of the OX40 agonist ivuxolimab.

The CDR3 is CASSPRTGGLETQYF. Here the CDR3 DNA reads TGTGCCAGCAGCCCGCGGACAGGGGGCTTAGAGACCCAGTACTTC. The V call is TRBV11-2, the J call TRBJ2-5, with 11 bases that match TRBD1. The length of the CDR3 is 15 residues. After removal of 5 bases from V and 4 bases from J, the junction contained 6 bases not matched to a gene. Germline assignment: CDR1 SGHAT and CDR2 FQNNGV.